This T cell receptor beta chain was identified during a study of T-cell reconstitution after alpha-beta-depleted transplantation in children. The library targeted TCRbeta and was prepared with unique molecular identifiers. TCRdb re-derived calls from the PCR reads in MiXCR, one entry per CDR3 protein. The sample has over 550,000 distinct CDR3 sequences; more than 9% are singletons. With 3 bases removed from V and 6 bases from J, the gap between germline ends came to 8 bases. The CDR3 spans 13 residues. This clonotype was counted ten times or more. This clonotype was sampled from a human donor who donated a stem cell graft to a child with acute myeloid leukemia. The chain carries TRBV12-3 or TRBV12-4 and TRBJ2-2; D is unclear. The sequences come from PBMCs from the stem cell graft donor, collected from the stem cell graft. CDR3 nucleotides: TGTGCCAGCAGTTTTTCCCGGGCCGGGGAGCTGTTTTTT. Translation gives CASSFSRAGELFF.